These 9 T cell receptor beta chains were all obtained from the same sample, sequenced in a study of monozygotic twins with inflammatory bowel disease. TCRdb re-analyzed the 5' RACE reads; it lists each CDR3 protein once, without DNA. The table for this sample gives roughly 330,000 distinct CDR3 sequences. The material sequenced was blood. The receptors originated from a human donor with ulcerative colitis or Crohn's disease, or a healthy co-twin of an affected twin (not recorded which).

This chain links TRBV4-3 with TRBJ1-5; without DNA, the TCRdb call of TRBD1 cannot be checked. There are 14 residues in the CDR3. The germline V gene encodes CDR1 LGHNA and CDR2 YSLEER. The CDR3 region is CASSHTGFNQPQHF.

This chain links TRBV5-1 with TRBJ2-1; TCRdb reports TRBD2, a call that lacks DNA to check it against. The germline CDR1 and CDR2 sequences are SGHRS and YFSETQ. CDR3 length equals 15 residues. The CDR3: CASSISGGAYNEQFF.

The rearrangement links TRBV12-3 or TRBV12-4 to TRBJ2-5; as DNA is missing, the TRBD2 call by TCRdb cannot be tested. CDR3 length: 15 residues. This chain's CDR3 is CASSSLLLGQETQYF.

CDR3 region: CSAMKTVSPNEQFF. V gene TRBV20-1 combines with J gene TRBJ2-1. Looked up from germline, CDR1 is DFQATT and CDR2 is SNEGSKA (reference sequence). This CDR3 spans 14 amino acids.

The chain links TRBV7-2 to TRBJ2-1; TCRdb's D gene call, TRBD2, goes unchecked for lack of DNA. The CDR3 sequence is 15 residues long. CDR1 is SGHTA and CDR2 is FQGNSA in the germline V gene. The chain's CDR3 is CASRLAGGIYNEQFF.

This sequence joins TRBV12-3 or TRBV12-4 and TRBJ2-7. The CDR3 length is 12 residues. CDR3 protein: CASSLGIPEQYF.

This chain uses TRBV29-1 with TRBJ2-7; TCRdb calls TRBD2, which cannot be checked without DNA. Germline loops: CDR1 SQVTM, CDR2 ANQGSEA. The CDR3 runs 11 residues. The CDR3 sequence: CSVEVAGEQYF.

The genes are TRBV5-1 and TRBJ1-1; TCRdb outputs TRBD1, but without DNA this stays unchecked. The V gene's germline CDR1 is SGHRS and CDR2 YFSETQ. This CDR3 has 14 residues. The CDR3: CASSLEARGAVAFF.

This chain joins TRBV19 and TRBJ2-1. The CDR3 runs to 13 residues. CDR1 and CDR2 from the germline V gene are LNHDA and SQIVND (reference sequence). The CDR3 is CASTQEVGNEQFF. Supplemented by reference TRBV19 and TRBJ2-1, the full variable domain reads DGGITQSPKYLFRKEGQNVTLSCEQNLNHDAMYWYRQDPGQGLRLIYYSQIVNDFQKGDIAEGYSVSREKKESFPLTVTSAQKNPTAFYLCASTQEVGNEQFFGPGTRLTVL.